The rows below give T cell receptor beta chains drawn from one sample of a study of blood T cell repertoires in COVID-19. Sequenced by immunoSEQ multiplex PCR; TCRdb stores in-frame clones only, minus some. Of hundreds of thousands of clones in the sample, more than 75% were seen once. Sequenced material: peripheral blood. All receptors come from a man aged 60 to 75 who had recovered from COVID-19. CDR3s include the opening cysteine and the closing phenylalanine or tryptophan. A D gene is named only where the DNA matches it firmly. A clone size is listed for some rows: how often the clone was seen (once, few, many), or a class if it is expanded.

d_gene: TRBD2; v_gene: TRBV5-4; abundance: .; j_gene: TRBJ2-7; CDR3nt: TGTGCCAGCAGCTTGGAAGCGCGGGGGTATGCCGAGCAGTACTTC; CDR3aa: CASSLEARGYAEQYF
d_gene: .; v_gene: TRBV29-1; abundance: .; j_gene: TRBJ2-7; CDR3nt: TGCAGCGTTGTGTGGGGGCTGGGCTACGAGCAGTACTTC; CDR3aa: CSVVWGLGYEQYF
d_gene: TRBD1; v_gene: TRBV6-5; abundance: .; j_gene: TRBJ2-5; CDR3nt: TGTGCCAGCAGTCGACAGGGGGGAGGTACCCAGTACTTC; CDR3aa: CASSRQGGGTQYF
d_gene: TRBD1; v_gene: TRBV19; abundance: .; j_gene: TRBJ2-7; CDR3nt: TGTGCCAGTAGTCGGACAGGGGATCGCGACGAGCAGTACTTC; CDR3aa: CASSRTGDRDEQYF
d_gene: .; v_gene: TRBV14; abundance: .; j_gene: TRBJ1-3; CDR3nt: TGTGCCAGCAGCCAGCGGATCTCTGGAAACACCATATATTTT; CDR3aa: CASSQRISGNTIYF
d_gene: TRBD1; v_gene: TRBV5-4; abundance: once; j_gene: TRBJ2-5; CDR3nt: TGTGCCAGCAGCCCGGGACAGGGCCAAGAGACCCAGTACTTC; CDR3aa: CASSPGQGQETQYF
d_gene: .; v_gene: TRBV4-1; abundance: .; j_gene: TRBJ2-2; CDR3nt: TGCGCCAGCAGCCAAGACGACATAACTACCGGGGAGCTGTTTTTT; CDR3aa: CASSQDDITTGELFF
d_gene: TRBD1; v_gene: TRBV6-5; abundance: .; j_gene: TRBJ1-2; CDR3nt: TGTGCCAGCAGTTACAGGGGGCAGGGTGGCTATGGCTACACCTTC; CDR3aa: CASSYRGQGGYGYTF
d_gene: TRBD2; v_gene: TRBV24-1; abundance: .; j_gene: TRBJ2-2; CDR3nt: TGTGCCACCAGTGACGTGACTAGCGACTCCGGGGAGCTGTTTTTT; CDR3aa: CATSDVTSDSGELFF
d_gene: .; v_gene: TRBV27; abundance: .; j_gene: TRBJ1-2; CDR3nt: TGTGCCAGCAGTAATCGGGCAGGGGAACACTATGGCTACACCTTC; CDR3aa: CASSNRAGEHYGYTF
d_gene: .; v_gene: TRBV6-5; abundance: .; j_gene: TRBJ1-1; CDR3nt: TGTGCCAGCAGTCGTACAGGGAACACTGAAGCTTTCTTT; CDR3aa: CASSRTGNTEAFF
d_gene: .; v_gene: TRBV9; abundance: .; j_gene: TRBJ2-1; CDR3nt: TGTGCCAGCAGCCCGTCAGGGAGGATAGGAAATGAGCAGTTCTTC; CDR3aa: CASSPSGRIGNEQFF
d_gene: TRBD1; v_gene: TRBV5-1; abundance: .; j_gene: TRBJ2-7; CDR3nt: TGCGCCGGCAGCACAAGGACAGGGACCTACGAGCAGTACTTC; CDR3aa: CAGSTRTGTYEQYF
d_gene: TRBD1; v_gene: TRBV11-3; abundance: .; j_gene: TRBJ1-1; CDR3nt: TGTGCCAGCAGCCCAGGGGGGACAGGTGTCCACACTGAAGCTTTCTTT; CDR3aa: CASSPGGTGVHTEAFF
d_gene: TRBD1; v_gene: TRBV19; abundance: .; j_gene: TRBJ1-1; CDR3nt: TGTGCCAGTGGACAGGGAAGGGGGACTGAAGCTTTCTTT; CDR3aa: CASGQGRGTEAFF
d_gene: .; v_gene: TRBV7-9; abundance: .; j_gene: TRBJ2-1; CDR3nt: TGTGCCAGCAGCTTAGAGTGGGCGACCAATGAGCAGTTCTTC; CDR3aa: CASSLEWATNEQFF
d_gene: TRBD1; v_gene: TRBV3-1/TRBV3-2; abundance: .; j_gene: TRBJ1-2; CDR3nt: TGTGCCAGCAGGCCACAGGGGGCGGACTATGGCTACACCTTC; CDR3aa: CASRPQGADYGYTF
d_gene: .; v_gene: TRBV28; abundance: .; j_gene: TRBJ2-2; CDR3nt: TGTGCCAGCAGACTTCAGGGGTCGCGTACCGGGGAGCTGTTTTTT; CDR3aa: CASRLQGSRTGELFF
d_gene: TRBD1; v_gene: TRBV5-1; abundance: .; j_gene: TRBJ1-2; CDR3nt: TGCGCCAGCAGCTTGACAGGGGACGATGGCTACACCTTC; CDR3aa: CASSLTGDDGYTF
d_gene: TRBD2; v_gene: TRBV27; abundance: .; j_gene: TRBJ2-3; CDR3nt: TGTGCCAGCAGTGCACAATCACTAGCGGCCACAGATACGCAGTATTTT; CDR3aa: CASSAQSLAATDTQYF
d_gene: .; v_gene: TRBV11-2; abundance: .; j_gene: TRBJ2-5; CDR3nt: TGTGCCAGCAGCGGGGGCAGCGGGACGGAGACCCAGTACTTC; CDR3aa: CASSGGSGTETQYF
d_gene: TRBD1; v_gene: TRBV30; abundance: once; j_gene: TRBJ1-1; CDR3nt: TGTGCCTCACGTTTCCAGGGGGCAATCGGCACTGAAGCTTTCTTT; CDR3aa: CASRFQGAIGTEAFF
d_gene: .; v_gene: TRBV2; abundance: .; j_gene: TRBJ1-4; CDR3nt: TGTGCCAGCAGTTTACGACAGCTGGCTAATGAAAAACTGTTTTTT; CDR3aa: CASSLRQLANEKLFF
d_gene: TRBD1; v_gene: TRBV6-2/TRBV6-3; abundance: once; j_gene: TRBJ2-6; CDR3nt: TGTGCCAGCAGCTGGGACAGGGGGGATACTGGGGCCAACGTCCTGACTTTC; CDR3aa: CASSWDRGDTGANVLTF
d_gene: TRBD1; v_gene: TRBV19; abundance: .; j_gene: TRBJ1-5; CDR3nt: TGTGCCAGTACCACAGGGGGCCTTCAGCCCCAGCATTTT; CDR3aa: CASTTGGLQPQHF
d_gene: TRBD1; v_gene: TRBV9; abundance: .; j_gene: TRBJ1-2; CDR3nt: TGTGCCAGCAGGTTCAGGGGGCTTGGCTACACCTTC; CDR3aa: CASRFRGLGYTF
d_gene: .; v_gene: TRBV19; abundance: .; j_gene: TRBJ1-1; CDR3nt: TGTGCCAGTCGCAACGTAGGGAGCACTGAAGCTTTCTTT; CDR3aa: CASRNVGSTEAFF
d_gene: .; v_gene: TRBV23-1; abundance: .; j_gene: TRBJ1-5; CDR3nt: TGCGCCAGCAGTCAATACGGGGGAGGGAGCAATCAGCCCCAGCATTTT; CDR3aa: CASSQYGGGSNQPQHF
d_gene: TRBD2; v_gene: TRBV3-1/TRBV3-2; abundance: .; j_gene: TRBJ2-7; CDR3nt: TGTGCCAGCAGCCAAGAATCCAGCGGGAACTACGAGCAGTACTTC; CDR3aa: CASSQESSGNYEQYF
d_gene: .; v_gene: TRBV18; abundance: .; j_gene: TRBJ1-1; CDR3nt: TGTGCCAGCTCACCACCAACAGGGATAGCTGAAGCTTTCTTT; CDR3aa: CASSPPTGIAEAFF
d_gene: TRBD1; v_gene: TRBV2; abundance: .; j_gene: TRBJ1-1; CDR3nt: TGTGCCAGCCTGCGGGACAGACTAAACACTGAAGCTTTCTTT; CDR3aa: CASLRDRLNTEAFF
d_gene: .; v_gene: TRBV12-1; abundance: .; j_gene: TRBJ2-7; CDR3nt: TGTGCCAGCAGCTTTGGGACAAAGAGCTCCTACGAGCAGTACTTC; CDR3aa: CASSFGTKSSYEQYF
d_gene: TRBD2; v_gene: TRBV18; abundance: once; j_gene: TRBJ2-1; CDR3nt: TGTGCCAGCTCCCCGAGAACTGCCCACCTAGCGGGGGGTCACCTTAATGAGCAGTTCTTC; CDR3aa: CASSPRTAHLAGGHLNEQFF
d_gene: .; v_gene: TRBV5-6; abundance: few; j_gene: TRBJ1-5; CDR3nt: TGTGCCAGCAGCTCATGGACCGGGGGGGATCAGCCCCAGCATTTT; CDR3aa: CASSSWTGGDQPQHF
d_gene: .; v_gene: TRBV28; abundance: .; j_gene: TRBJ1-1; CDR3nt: TGTGCCAGCAGTCTGCAGGACTCAACAGTTGAAGCTTTCTTT; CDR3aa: CASSLQDSTVEAFF
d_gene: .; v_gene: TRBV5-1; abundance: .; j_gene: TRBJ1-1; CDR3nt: TGCGCCAGCAGCACTTTCAGGGGATCCACTGAAGCTTTCTTT; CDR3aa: CASSTFRGSTEAFF
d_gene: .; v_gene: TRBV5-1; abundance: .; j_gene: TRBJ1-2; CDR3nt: TGCGCCAGCAGTTTAATTACAGGCCAGGGCTACACCTTC; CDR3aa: CASSLITGQGYTF
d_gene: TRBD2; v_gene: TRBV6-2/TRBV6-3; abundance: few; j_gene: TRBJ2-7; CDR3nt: TGTGCCAGTAGTAGCGGGAGGGCCTCCGAGCAGTACTTC; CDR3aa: CASSSGRASEQYF
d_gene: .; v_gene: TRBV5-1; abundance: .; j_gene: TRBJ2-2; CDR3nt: TGCGCCAGCAGCTTGAGTCCAGGGGCCTCCGGGGAGCTGTTTTTT; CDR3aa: CASSLSPGASGELFF
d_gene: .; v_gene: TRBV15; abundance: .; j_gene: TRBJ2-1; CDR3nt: TGTGCCACCAGCAGAGTGGGGGAGGCAGGATACTACAATGAGCAGTTCTTC; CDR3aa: CATSRVGEAGYYNEQFF
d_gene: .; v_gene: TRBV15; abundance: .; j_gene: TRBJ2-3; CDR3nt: TGTGCCACCAGCAGAGGGTCAGGAACAGATACGCAGTATTTT; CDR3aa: CATSRGSGTDTQYF
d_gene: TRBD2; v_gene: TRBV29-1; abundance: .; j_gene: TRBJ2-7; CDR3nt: TGCAGCGTTGAAGGGGGACTAGCGGGAGGATACGAGCAGTACTTC; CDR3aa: CSVEGGLAGGYEQYF
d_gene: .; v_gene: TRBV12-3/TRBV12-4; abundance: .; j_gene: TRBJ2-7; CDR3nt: TGTGCCAGCAGTTCGGGATTTGGGTACGAGCAGTACTTC; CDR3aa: CASSSGFGYEQYF
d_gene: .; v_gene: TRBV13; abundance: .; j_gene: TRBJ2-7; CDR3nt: TGTGCCAGCAGCGCCTTCTTAGGGGATACCGGCGGCGAGCAGTACTTC; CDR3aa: CASSAFLGDTGGEQYF
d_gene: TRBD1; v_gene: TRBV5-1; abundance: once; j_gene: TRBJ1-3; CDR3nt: TGCGCCAGCAGCCGTGAGACAGGGTATGGAAACACCATATATTTT; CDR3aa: CASSRETGYGNTIYF